This entry features one T cell receptor beta chain sequence. The table lists this clonotype with a few counts. No antigen is known for it. No clone much larger than this one lies a single base away; base qualities are absent. The method was 5' RACE. The sequencing machine was an Illumina HiSeq 2000. A universal primer binding site was introduced by template switching, and a unique molecular identifier was present in the final cDNA, enabling accurate counting of TCR cDNA molecules. Specific primers in the conserved constant-segment region were used to synthesize first-strand cDNA for the TCR alpha and beta chains. To control for contamination, every cDNA library carried two barcodes: a SMART-Mk sample barcode plus Illumina barcodes. Two successive PCR steps introduced TruSeq adapter sequences along with Illumina sample barcodes. Sequencing of the TCR alpha and beta cDNA libraries was done on the Illumina HiSeq platform using custom primers. The original methods were these. Raw reads were processed with MiGEC to extract unique molecular identifiers, and MiXCR was used to determine CDR3 positions. Recombination models were inferred per individual with the repgenHMM and IGoR tools using an EM algorithm. Shared clonotypes were analyzed with the tcR package in R, and sharing was normalized by the product of cloneset sizes. To study raw recombination free of thymic and clonal selection effects, out-of-frame nonproductive sequences were analyzed. TCRdb's own reprocessing of the public reads used fastp at Q25 and MiXCR and kept productive beta chains. Each CDR3 protein appears once, grouped with its most common genes and DNA. These V and J calls derive from TCRdb rather than the authors' analysis. This sample holds hundreds of thousands of distinct CDR3 sequences; about 9.4% were observed only once. 0.8% to 1% of the sample belongs to the ten largest clones.

All donors were healthy Caucasians. Three pairs of female monozygotic twins, all aged roughly 18 to 30 years, were included in the twin cohort. Peripheral blood mononuclear cells were the source from which RNA for the TCR libraries was isolated. V is cut back by 3 bases and J by 4 bases, with 10 bases in the junction unmatched. Looking up the germline V gene yields CDR1 SGHRS and CDR2 YFSETQ. The CDR3 holds 18 amino acids from the cysteine to the phenylalanine. Here the CDR3 DNA is all that survives: 54 bases in frame from base 1. The data stem from a study of identical twins (dated by TCRdb to 2016 to 2017). With respect to the entire study: To test whether fetal clonotypes persist, this study deep-sequenced TCR alpha and beta repertoires from monozygotic twins, from unrelated adults of various ages, and from cord blood. To rule out contamination, replicate twin experiments were performed at different times with different library preparation protocols.

Beyond this particular receptor, the publication reports: Abundant cord blood beta clonotypes carried fewer insertions; young adult naive repertoires showed a weaker similar trend, while memory repertoires showed none. Conclusions relied on cross-sectional statistical analysis, since the same donors could not be followed over many years. Zero-insertion analyses could be partly confounded by invariant T cells such as MAIT and iNKT, though diverse VJ usage argued against such confounding for most clonotypes. Recombination models systematically underestimated out-of-frame TCR alpha sharing in monozygotic twins but agreed with sharing between unrelated individuals. Excess twin sharing in beta out-of-frame sequences was weaker because fewer shared sequences lowered the signal-to-noise ratio. Out-of-frame TCR alpha sequences shared between twins showed an excess of low generation-probability sequences compared with coincidental sharing between unrelated individuals.

The data were also submitted as part of a second study, on yellow fever vaccine responses in identical twins. That second report states: The authors reported that the T cell response to vaccination in identical twins appeared partly convergent and partly personalized. The study precisely tracked vaccine-responding T cell clones in identical twins.

This receptor chain uses TRBV5-1 and TRBJ2-3, with TRBD2 matching 14 junction bases. The sequencing sample was made of PBMCs. The TCR comes from a woman aged 18-29 years in good health. Here is the DNA: TGCGCCAGCAGCTACCGACTAGCGGGGGGGCAGGGGGCAGATACGCAGTATTTT. It specifies CASSYRLAGGQGADTQYF.